The sequence of this TCR beta chain was determined in a study of immune evolution from preneoplasia to lung adenocarcinoma. With 5 bases removed from V and 3 bases from J, the gap between germline ends came to 11 bases. The CDR3 has 14 amino acids. Germline-derived CDR1 and CDR2 are WNHNN and SYGVQD (reference sequence). Data came from immunoSEQ multiplex PCR; TCRdb stores just in-frame clones and leaves some out. The table has 7,500 to 9,000 clones, 65% to 90% seen once; the top ten hold just over 8%. The receptor was isolated from a person aged 45-60 years with lung adenocarcinoma. The J gene is TRBJ2-1, the V gene TRBV10-1; D might be TRBD1 (5 bases). Sequencing was done on a sample of FFPE invasive lung adenocarcinoma tissue. DNA for the CDR3: TGCGCCAGCAGTCAGGGTTGGAACTACAATGAGCAGTTCTTC. This codes for CASSQGWNYNEQFF.